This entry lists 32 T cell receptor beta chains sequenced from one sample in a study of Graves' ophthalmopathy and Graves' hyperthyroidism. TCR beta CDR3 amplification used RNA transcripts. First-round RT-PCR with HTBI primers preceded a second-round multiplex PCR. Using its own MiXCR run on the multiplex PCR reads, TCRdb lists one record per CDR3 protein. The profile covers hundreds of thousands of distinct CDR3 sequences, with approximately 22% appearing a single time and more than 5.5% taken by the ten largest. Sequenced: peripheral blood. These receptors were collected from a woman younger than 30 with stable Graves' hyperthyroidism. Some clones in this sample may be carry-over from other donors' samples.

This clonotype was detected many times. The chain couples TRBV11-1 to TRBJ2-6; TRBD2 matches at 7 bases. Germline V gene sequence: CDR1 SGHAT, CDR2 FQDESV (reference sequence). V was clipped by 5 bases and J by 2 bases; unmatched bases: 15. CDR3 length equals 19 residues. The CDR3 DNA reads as TGTGCCAGCAGCCCGCGGGGAGGGGTGCTCCCCCCTGGGGCCAACGTCCTGACTTTC. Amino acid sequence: CASSPRGGVLPPGANVLTF.

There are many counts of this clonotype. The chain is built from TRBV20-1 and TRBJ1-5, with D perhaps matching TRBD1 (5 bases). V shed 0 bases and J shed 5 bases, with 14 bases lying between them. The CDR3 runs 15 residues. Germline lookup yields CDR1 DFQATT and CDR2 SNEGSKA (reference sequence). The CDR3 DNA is TGCAGTGCTAGAGATACGGGGGGGGTTTATCAGCCCCAGCATTTT. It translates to CSARDTGGVYQPQHF.

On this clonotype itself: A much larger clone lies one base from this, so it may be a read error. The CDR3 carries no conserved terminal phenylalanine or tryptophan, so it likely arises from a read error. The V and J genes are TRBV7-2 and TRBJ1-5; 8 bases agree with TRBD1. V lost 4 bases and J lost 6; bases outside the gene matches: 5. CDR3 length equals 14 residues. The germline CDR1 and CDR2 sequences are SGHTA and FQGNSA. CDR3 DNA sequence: TGTGCCAGCAGCTCGGGACAGGCGAGTCAGCCCCAGCATGTT. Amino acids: CASSSGQASQPQHV.

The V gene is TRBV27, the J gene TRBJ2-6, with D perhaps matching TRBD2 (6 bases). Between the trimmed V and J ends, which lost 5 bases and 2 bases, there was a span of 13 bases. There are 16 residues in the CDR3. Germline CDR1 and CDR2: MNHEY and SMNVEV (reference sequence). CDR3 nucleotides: TGTGCCAGCAGTGGGGGGAACACCGCTGGGGCCAACGTCCTGACTTTC. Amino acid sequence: CASSGGNTAGANVLTF.

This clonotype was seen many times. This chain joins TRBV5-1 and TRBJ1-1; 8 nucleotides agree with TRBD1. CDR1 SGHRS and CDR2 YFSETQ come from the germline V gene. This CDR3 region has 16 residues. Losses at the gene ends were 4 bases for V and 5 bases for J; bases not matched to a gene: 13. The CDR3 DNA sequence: TGCGCCAGCAGCCCCGAGGGGAGACAGGGGTCGACTGAAGCTTTCTTT. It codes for CASSPEGRQGSTEAFF.

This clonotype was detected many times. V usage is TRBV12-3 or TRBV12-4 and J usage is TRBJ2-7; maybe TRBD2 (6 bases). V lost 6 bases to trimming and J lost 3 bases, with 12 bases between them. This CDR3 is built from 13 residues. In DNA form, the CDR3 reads TGTGCCAGCAGCCTTCGGGGAGGCTACGAGCAGTACTTC. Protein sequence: CASSLRGGYEQYF.

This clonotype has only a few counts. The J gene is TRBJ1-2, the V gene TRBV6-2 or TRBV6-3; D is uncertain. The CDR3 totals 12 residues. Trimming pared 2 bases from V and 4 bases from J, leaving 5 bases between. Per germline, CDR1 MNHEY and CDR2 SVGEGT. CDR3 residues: CASSYAVYGYTF. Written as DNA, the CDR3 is TGTGCCAGCAGTTACGCCGTCTATGGCTACACCTTC.

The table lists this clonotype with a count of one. This CDR3 is CSAHGTLLLQGTAQPQHF. For the CDR3, the DNA is TGCAGTGCCCATGGAACCCTCCTCCTGCAGGGAACGGCTCAGCCCCAGCATTTT. The V call is TRBV20-1, the J call TRBJ1-5, with a weak D call TRBD1 (5 bases). Trimming removed 6 bases from V and 6 bases from J, with 30 bases in between. Per the germline V gene, CDR1 is DFQATT and CDR2 is SNEGSKA (reference sequence). The CDR3 sequence is 18 residues long.

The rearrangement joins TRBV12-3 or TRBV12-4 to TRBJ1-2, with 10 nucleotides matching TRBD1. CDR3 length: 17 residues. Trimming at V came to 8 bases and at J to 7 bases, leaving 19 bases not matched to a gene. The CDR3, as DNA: TGTGCCAGCGCCCTTAGAACCGGGACAGGGGCGCGGCGTGGCTACACCTTC. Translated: CASALRTGTGARRGYTF.

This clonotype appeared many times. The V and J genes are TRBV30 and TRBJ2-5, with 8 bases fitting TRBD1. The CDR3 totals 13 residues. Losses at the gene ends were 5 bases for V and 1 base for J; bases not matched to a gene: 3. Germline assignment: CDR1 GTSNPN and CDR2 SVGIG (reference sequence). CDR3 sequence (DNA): TGTGCCTGGGACAGGGGAATCCAAGAGACCCAGTACTTC. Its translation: CAWDRGIQETQYF.

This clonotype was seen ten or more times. The CDR3 nucleotides are TGTGCTAGTGGTGACAGAAATACGGGGACCCAGTACTTC. It encodes CASGDRNTGTQYF. V is TRBV12-5 and J is TRBJ2-5, with D tentatively TRBD1 (5 bases). V gave up 5 bases and J gave up 7 bases, with 14 bases separating them. CDR1 is LGHNT, CDR2 FRNRAP, per germline. The CDR3 is 13 residues long.

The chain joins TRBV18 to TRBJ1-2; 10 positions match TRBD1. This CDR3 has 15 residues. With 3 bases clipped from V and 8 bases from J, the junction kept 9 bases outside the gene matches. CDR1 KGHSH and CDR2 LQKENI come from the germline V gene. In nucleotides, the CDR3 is TGTGCCAGCTCACCCCAAGGGACAGGGGTTCGGGGCTACACCTTC. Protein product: CASSPQGTGVRGYTF.

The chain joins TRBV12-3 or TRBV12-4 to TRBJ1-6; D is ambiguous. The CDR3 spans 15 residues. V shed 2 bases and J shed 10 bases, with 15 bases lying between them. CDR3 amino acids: CASSLTSPSPSPLHF. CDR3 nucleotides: TGTGCCAGCAGTTTAACCTCTCCTTCACCGTCACCCCTCCACTTT.

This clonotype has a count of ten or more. For the CDR3, the DNA is TGTGCCAGCAGTGACCTGCCCGGGACACAGAACACTGAAGCTTTCTTT. Protein product: CASSDLPGTQNTEAFF. This chain uses TRBV2 with TRBJ1-1; maybe TRBD1 (6 bases). The CDR3 extends over 16 amino acids. Germline V gene lookup returns CDR1 SNHLY and CDR2 FYNNEI. The V end was cut by 3 bases, the J end by 1 base, with 15 bases between.

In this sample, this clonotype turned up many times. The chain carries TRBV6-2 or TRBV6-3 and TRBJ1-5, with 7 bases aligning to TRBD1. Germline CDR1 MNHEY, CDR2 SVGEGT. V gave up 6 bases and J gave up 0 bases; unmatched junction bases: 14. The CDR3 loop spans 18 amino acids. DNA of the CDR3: TGTGCCAGCAGCCGAACCAGACAGGGCGTCTATAGCAATCAGCCCCAGCATTTT. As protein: CASSRTRQGVYSNQPQHF.

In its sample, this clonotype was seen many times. CDR3 nucleotides: TGTGCCAGCAGTGAAAGGGGGGGCGCAGGGGGTGATGAAGCTTTCTTT. Encoded protein: CASSERGGAGGDEAFF. J is TRBJ1-1 and V is TRBV6-1; TRBD1 matches at 7 bases. The CDR3 has 16 amino acids. The V and J ends lost 2 bases and 7 bases, in that order; junction bases with no gene match: 13. Germline assignment: CDR1 MNHNS and CDR2 SASEGT.

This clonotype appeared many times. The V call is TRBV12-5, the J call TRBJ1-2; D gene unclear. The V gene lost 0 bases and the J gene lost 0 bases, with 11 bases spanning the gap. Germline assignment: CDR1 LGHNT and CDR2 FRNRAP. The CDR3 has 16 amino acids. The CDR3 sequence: CASGLVLGRANYGYTF. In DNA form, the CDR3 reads TGTGCTAGTGGTTTGGTACTTGGCAGAGCTAACTATGGCTACACCTTC.

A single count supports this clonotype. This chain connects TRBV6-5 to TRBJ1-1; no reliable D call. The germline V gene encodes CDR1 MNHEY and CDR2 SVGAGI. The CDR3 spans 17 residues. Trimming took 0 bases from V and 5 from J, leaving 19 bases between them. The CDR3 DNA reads TGTGCCAGCAGTTACTCGACTGGTCGCGTCGCTTATACTGAAGCTTTCTTT. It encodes CASSYSTGRVAYTEAFF.

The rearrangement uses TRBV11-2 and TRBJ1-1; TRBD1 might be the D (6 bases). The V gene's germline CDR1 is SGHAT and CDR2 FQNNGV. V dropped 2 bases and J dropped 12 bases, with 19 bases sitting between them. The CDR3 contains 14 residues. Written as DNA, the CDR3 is TGTGCCAGCAGCTTAATGTGGGGGGGCGGTGGATCTTTCTTT. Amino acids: CASSLMWGGGGSFF.

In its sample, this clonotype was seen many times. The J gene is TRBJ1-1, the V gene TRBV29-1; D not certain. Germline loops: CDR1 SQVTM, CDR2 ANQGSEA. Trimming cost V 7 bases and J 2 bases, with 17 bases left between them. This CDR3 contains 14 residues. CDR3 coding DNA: TGCAGCGGCCGCGGAGGAGGGTTTAACACTGAAGCTTTCTTT. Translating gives CSGRGGGFNTEAFF.

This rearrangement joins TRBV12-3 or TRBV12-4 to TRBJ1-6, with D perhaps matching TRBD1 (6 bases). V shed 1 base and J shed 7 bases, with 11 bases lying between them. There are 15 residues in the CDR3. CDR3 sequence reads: CASSLGTVDNSPLHF. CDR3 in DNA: TGTGCCAGCAGTTTAGGGACAGTCGACAATTCACCCCTCCACTTT.

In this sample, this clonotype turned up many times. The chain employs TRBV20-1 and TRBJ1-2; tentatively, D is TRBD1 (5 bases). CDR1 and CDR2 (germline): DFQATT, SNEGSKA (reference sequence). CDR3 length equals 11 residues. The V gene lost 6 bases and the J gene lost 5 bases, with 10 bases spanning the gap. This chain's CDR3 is CSARQLYGYTF. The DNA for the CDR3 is TGCAGTGCCCGACAGCTATATGGCTACACCTTC.

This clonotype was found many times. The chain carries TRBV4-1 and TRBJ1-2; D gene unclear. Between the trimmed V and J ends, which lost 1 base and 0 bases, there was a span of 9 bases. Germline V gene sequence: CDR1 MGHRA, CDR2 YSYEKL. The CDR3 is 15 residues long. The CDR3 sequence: CASSQVLTANYGYTF. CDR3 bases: TGCGCCAGCAGCCAAGTTCTAACGGCTAACTATGGCTACACCTTC.

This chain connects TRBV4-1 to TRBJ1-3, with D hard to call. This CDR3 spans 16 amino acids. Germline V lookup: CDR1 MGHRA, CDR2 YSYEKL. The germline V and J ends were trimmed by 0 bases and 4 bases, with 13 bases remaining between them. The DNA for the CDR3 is TGCGCCAGCAGCCAAGATGCAGCTCGTTTGGGAAACACCATATATTTT. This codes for CASSQDAARLGNTIYF.

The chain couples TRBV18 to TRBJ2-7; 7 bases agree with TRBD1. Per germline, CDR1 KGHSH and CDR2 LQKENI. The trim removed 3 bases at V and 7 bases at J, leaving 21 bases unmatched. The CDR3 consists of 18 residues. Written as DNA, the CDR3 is TGTGCCAGCTCACCGACTTACAGGGGTGAAGTTTTGATTAGGGAGCAGTACTTC. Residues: CASSPTYRGEVLIREQYF.

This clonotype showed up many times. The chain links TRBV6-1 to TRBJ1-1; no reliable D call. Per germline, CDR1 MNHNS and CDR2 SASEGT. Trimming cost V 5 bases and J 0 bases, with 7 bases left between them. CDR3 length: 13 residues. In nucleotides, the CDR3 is TGTGCCAGCAGTAAGACGTTGAACACTGAAGCTTTCTTT. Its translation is CASSKTLNTEAFF.

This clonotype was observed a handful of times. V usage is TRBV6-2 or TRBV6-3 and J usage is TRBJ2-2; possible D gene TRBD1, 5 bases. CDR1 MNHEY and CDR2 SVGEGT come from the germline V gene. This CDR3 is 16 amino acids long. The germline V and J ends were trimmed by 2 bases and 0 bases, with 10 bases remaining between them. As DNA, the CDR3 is TGTGCCAGCAGTTACGGGGCAGGAGCGAACACCGGGGAGCTGTTTTTT. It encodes CASSYGAGANTGELFF.

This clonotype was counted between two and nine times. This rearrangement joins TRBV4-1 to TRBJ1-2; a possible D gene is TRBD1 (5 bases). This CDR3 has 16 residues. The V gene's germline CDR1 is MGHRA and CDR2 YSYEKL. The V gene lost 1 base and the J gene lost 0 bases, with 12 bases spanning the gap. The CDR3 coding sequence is TGCGCCAGCAGCCAAGGTCGACAGTCGACTAACTATGGCTACACCTTC. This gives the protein CASSQGRQSTNYGYTF.

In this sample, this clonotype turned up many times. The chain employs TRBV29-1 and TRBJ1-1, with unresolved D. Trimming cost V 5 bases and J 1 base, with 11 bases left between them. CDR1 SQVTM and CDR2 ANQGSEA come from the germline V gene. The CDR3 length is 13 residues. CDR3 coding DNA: TGCAGCGTTAAGGGCTTTAGGAACACTGAAGCTTTCTTT. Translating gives CSVKGFRNTEAFF.

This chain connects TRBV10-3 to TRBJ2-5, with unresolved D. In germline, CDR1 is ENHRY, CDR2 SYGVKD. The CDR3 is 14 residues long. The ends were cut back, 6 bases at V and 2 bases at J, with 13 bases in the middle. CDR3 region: CAIRASGSQETQYF. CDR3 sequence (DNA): TGTGCCATCAGGGCTTCGGGTTCACAAGAGACCCAGTACTTC.

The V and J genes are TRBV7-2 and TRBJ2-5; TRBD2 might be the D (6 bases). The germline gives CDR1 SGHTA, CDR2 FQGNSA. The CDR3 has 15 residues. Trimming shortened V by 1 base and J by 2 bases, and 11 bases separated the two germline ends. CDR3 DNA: TGTGCCAGCAGCTTAGTTCGGGGGAGGCAAGAGACCCAGTACTTC. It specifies CASSLVRGRQETQYF.

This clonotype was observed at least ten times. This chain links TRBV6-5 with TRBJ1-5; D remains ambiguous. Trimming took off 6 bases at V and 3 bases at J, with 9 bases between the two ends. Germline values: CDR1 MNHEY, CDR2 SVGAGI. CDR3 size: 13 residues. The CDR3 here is CASSRNVNQPQHF. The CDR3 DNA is TGTGCCAGCAGCCGCAACGTCAATCAGCCCCAGCATTTT.